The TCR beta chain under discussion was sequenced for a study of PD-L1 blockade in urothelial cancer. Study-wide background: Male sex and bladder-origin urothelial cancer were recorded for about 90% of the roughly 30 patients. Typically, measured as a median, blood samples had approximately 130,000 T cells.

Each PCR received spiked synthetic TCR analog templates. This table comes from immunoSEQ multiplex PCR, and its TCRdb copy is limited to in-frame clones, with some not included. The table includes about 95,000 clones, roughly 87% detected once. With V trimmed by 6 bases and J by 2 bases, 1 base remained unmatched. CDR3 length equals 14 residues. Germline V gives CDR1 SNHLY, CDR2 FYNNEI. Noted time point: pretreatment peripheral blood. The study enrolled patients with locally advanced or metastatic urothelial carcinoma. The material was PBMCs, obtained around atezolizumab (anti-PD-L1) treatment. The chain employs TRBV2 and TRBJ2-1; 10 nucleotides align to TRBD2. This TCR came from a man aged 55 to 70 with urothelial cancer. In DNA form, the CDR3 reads TGTGCCAGCAGAGGGACTAGCGCCTACAATGAGCAGTTCTTC. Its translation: CASRGTSAYNEQFF.